This T cell receptor beta chain was sequenced for a study of blood T cell repertoires in COVID-19. Authors' data handling: Estimation of nucleated cell counts was performed using reference gene primer amplification. The table came from immunoSEQ multiplex PCR; TCRdb's copy has only in-frame clones and leaves some out. V and J calls and clone size follow that table, whereas D and trimming were derived from the DNA. The table shows tens of thousands of clones, with 65% to 90% occurring only once. The CDR3 contains 15 residues. Deletions cut 1 base from V and 5 bases from J, with 14 bases between. Germline V gives CDR1 SGHAT, CDR2 FQNNGV.

The origin of this receptor is a woman of 80 years or more with active or convalescent COVID-19. The gene calls are TRBV11-2 and TRBJ1-1; D gene uncertain. Sequencing input: peripheral blood. CDR3 nucleotides: TGTGCCAGCAGCTTAGCTCGGACCGGGAGTACTGAAGCTTTCTTT. This translates into CASSLARTGSTEAFF.